This record concerns one T cell receptor (beta chain) sequence. This CDR3 is built from 15 residues. V lost 3 bases and J lost 4; bases outside the gene matches: 3. In germline, CDR1 is SEHNR, CDR2 FQNEAQ (reference sequence). The source of the sample is a study of CD8+ T cells in alopecia areata. In each case, RNA was isolated and then reverse transcribed into cDNA as the sequencing template. Assay used: immunoSEQ multiplex PCR; TCRdb lists only in-frame clones, some missing. The sample has 180,000 or so clones, roughly 50% seen once; the top ten hold about a tenth. The treatment here: oral pan-JAK inhibitor, 5-10 mg twice daily.

This chain uses TRBV7-9 with TRBJ2-5; TRBD2 matches 12 bases. This clonotype was sampled from a human donor with alopecia areata. This sample comprised CD8+ T cells sorted from blood, obtained at week 24, from a patient treated with tofacitinib. The CDR3 sequence: CASSLTSGGAETQYF. The CDR3, as DNA: TGTGCCAGCAGCTTGACTAGCGGGGGAGCAGAGACCCAGTACTTC. Based on the CDR3 plus reference TRBV7-9 and TRBJ2-5, the full variable domain is DTGVSQNPRHKITKRGQNVTFRCDPISEHNRLYWYRQTLGQGPEFLTYFQNEAQLEKSRLLSDRFSAERPKGSFSTLEIQRTEQGDSAMYLCASSLTSGGAETQYFGPGTRLLVL.